This T cell receptor (beta chain) appears in the sequencing data of a study of spatial heterogeneity in lung cancer. Study-wide results and caveats: For expanded intratumoral alpha and beta TCRs, counts tracked tumor mutation counts.

As for this clonotype: The antigen is unknown. This beta chain is a stray read from a library made for alpha chains; its abundance is not meaningful.

Time point given: sample taken at primary tumor resection. There were 72 donors, all of them untreated patients with early-stage non-small cell lung cancer. Sequencing of whole RNA from tumor, nontumor lung or frozen PBMC involved no sorting. Every molecule of TCR cDNA had its own unique molecular identifier. Using its own MiXCR run on the 5' RACE reads, TCRdb lists one record per CDR3 protein. The sample contains about 17,000 distinct CDR3 sequences, under 8% of which appear only once. Germline V gives CDR1 WSHSY, CDR2 SAAADI. V was trimmed by 6 bases and J by 4 bases, leaving 12 bases between them. The CDR3 extends over 13 amino acids.

This receptor was obtained from a male donor with early-stage non-small cell lung cancer. The sequences come from lung tumor tissue, collected at surgery. The rearrangement joins TRBV10-2 to TRBJ2-5; a possible D gene is TRBD1 (6 bases). CDR3 sequence (DNA): TGCGCCAGCAGGGATATGGGGGCAGAGACCCAGTACTTC. Translated, it gives CASRDMGAETQYF.